This TCR beta chain was sequenced in a study of blood T cell repertoires in COVID-19. Libraries were prepared by immunoSEQ multiplex PCR; TCRdb keeps only in-frame clonotypes and omits some of them. The table has roughly 190,000 clones, 80% to 85% seen once. The length of the CDR3 is 14 residues. Per the germline V gene, CDR1 is KGHSH and CDR2 is LQKENI. Trimming removed 3 bases from V and 0 bases from J, with 6 bases in between. Sequenced input: PBMCs or T cells enriched from blood (not recorded which). The chain employs TRBV18 and TRBJ1-5, with D unclear. This receptor was identified in a woman younger than 45 who had been exposed to COVID-19. DNA for the CDR3: TGTGCCAGCTCACCCGAGTTTAGCAATCAGCCCCAGCATTTT. Translated, it gives CASSPEFSNQPQHF.